This T cell receptor (beta chain) is from a study of T cells after yellow fever vaccination. Whole-study findings and limits: At day 0, almost all vaccine-responding clonotypes escaped detection in the sorted memory subsets.

MiXCR, applied by TCRdb to the 5' RACE reads, yields one record per CDR3 protein. The sample carries over 10,000 distinct CDR3 sequences, approximately 5.3% recorded once. Germline V lookup: CDR1 GTSNPN, CDR2 SVGIG (reference sequence). The CDR3 contains 14 residues. V was cut by 2 bases and J by 1 base, with 8 bases left in between. This material consisted of PBMCs, either bulk or a sorted T-cell subset (CD4+, CD8+, memory, or dextramer-sorted; not recorded which), taken on the day of the yellow fever booster vaccination. The rearrangement joins TRBV30 to TRBJ2-2; D gene uncertain. The clonotype originates from a man aged 25-45 years who received the YFV17D yellow fever vaccine. The CDR3 protein is CAWSKIQNTGELFF. The CDR3 DNA reads TGTGCCTGGAGTAAGATCCAGAACACCGGGGAGCTGTTTTTT.